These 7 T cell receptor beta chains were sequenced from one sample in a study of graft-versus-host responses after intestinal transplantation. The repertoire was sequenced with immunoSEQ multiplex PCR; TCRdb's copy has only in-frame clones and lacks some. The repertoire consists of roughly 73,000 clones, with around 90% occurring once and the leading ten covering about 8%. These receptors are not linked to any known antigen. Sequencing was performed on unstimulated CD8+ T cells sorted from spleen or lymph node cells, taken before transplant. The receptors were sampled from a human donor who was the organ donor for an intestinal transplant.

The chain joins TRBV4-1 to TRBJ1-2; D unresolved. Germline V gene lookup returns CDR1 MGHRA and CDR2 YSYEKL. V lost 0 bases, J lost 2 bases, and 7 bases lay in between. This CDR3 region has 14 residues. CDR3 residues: CASSQESANYGYTF. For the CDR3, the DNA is TGCGCCAGCAGCCAAGAATCGGCAAACTATGGCTACACCTTC.

The CDR3 DNA is TGTGCCAGCAGCCCAATCTACGGAGGGGAGACCCAGTACTTC. It is translated as CASSPIYGGETQYF. The V gene is TRBV28, the J gene TRBJ2-5; D is perhaps TRBD2 (6 bases). The CDR3 spans 14 residues. CDR1 and CDR2 (germline): MDHEN, SYDVKM. Trimming shortened V by 6 bases and J by 5 bases, and 16 bases separated the two germline ends.

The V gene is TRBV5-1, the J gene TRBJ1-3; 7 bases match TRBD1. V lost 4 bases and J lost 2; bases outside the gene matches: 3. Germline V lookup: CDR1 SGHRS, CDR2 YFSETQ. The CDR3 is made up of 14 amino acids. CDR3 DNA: TGCGCCAGCAGCAAAGGACAGGCTGGAAACACCATATATTTT. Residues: CASSKGQAGNTIYF.

The CDR3, as DNA: TGTGCCAAAAACTGGAAGAACCCCTACGAGCAGTACTTC. As protein: CAKNWKNPYEQYF. The genes are TRBV2 and TRBJ2-7; no firm D call. Germline V lookup: CDR1 SNHLY, CDR2 FYNNEI. Deletions cut 10 bases from V and 2 bases from J, with 15 bases between. The CDR3 runs 13 residues. Together with reference TRBV2 and TRBJ2-7, the CDR3 gives the full variable domain: EPEVTQTPSHQVTQMGQEVILRCVPISNHLYFYWYRQILGQKVEFLVSFYNNEISEKSEIFDDQFSVERPDGSNFTLKIRSTKLEDSAMYFCAKNWKNPYEQYFGPGTRLTVT.

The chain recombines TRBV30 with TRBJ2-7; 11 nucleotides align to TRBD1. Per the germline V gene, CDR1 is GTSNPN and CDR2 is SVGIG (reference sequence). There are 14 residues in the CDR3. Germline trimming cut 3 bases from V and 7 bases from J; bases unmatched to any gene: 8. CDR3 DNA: TGTGCCTGGAGCCTGGGACAGGGGGATGGGGAGCAGTACTTC. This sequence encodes CAWSLGQGDGEQYF.

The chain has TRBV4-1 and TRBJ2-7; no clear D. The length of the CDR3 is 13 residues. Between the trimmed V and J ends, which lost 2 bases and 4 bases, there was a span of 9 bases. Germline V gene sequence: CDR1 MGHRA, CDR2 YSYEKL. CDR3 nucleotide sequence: TGCGCCAGCAGCCAAAACCGACAATACGAGCAGTACTTC. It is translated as CASSQNRQYEQYF.

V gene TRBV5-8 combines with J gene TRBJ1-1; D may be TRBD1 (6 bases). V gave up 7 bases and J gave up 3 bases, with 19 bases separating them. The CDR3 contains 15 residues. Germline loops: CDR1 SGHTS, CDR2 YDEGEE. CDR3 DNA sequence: TGTGCCAGCGTTAACGAGGGCAGGGGACACACTGAAGCTTTCTTT. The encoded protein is CASVNEGRGHTEAFF.